What follows describes a single T cell receptor beta chain. Antigen: not known. Germline CDR1 is SGHTS and CDR2 is YDEGEE. The CDR3 covers 14 residues. The ends lost 4 bases at V and 6 bases at J; junction bases unmatched: 5. Following RNA extraction, reverse transcription yielded cDNA that acted as the sequencing template. The protocol was immunoSEQ multiplex PCR, while the TCRdb copy is restricted to in-frame clones and leaves out a portion. In the table there are a few thousand clones, about two thirds of which are singletons. The entry originates in a study of CD8+ T cells in alopecia areata. General study results and limits: Mice showed TCR sharing more clearly than patients did, possibly owing to HLA. Besides other cells, scalp samples also yield sequences of resident alphabeta T cells from normal skin.

The chain is built from TRBV5-8 and TRBJ1-5, with 9 bases lining up with TRBD1. The sequence derives from a human donor in good health. Sequencing was done on a sample of skin. DNA for the CDR3: TGTGCCAGCAGCCCGGGACAGGGATTTCAGCCCCAGCATTTT. Its translation: CASSPGQGFQPQHF.